The text below deals with one TCR beta chain. Its cognate antigen is unknown. This entry is derived from a study of CD8 T cells in ankylosing spondylitis. Notes on the study in general: Significant enrichment of disease-linked clones was reported in matched ankylosing spondylitis synovial fluid.

Trimming at V came to 4 bases and at J to 3 bases, leaving 14 bases not matched to a gene. CDR1 is KGHDR and CDR2 is SFDVKD in the germline V gene. The CDR3 runs 18 residues. Preparation of TCR beta libraries was done by quantitative 5'-RACE with molecular barcodes. TCRdb recomputed calls from the 5' RACE reads with MiXCR, one row per CDR3 protein. The profile shows about 340,000 distinct CDR3 sequences, 14% to 15% of them singletons. Source material: blood, either unsorted or a sorted T cell fraction (not recorded which). The chain joins TRBV24-1 to TRBJ2-1, with 7 bases aligning to TRBD2. This clonotype was obtained from a male donor with ankylosing spondylitis or in good health (not recorded which). The CDR3 DNA is TGTGCCACCAGTGACTCGGCCCATAGCGGGCTACGCTACAATGAGCAGTTCTTC. Residues: CATSDSAHSGLRYNEQFF.